The clone carrying this T cell receptor beta chain turned up a few times. The record originates from a study of beta chain features in type 1 diabetes. What was sequenced were expressed TCRB transcripts, since all of the isolated RNA had been reverse transcribed. Generated by immunoSEQ multiplex PCR, the TCRdb table keeps only in-frame clones and is missing some. The data contain over 120,000 clones, 10% of them singletons. V lost 0 bases and J lost 3, with 6 bases in between. CDR1 SGHRS and CDR2 YFSETQ come from the germline V gene. This CDR3 comprises 14 residues. The rearrangement uses TRBV5-1 and TRBJ1-4; D not certain. Input material: naive CD4+ T cells from blood. The sequence derives from a man aged 18 to 29 in good health. The CDR3 protein is CASSLDGPNEKLFF. CDR3 bases: TGCGCCAGCAGCTTGGATGGGCCTAATGAAAAACTGTTTTTT.